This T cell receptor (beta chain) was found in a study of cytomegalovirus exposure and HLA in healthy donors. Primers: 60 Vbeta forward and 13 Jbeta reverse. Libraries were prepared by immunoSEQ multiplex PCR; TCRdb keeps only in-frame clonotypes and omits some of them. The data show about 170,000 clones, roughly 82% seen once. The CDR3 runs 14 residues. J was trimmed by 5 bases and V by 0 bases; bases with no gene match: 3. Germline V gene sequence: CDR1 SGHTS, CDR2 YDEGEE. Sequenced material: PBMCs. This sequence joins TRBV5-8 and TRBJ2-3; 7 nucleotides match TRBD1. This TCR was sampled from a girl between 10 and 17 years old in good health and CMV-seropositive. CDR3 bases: TGTGCCAGCAGCTTGGATAGGGGGCAAGATACGCAGTATTTT. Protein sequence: CASSLDRGQDTQYF.